Described below is a single TCR beta chain sequence and its context. There is no known antigen for this receptor. No base quality information exists; no much larger clone differs at one position. This sample is drawn from a study of shared clonotypes between healthy human individuals (TCRdb year 2020). Study-level background: The cohort comprised two women and a few men aged 18 to 49 years. Different laboratories and diverse techniques were used to prepare libraries and sequence TCR repertoires, to increase sequencing depth and limit assay-specific biases. Blood TCR repertoires of roughly 5 healthy adults were deeply sequenced to estimate repertoire size and the extent of clonotype sharing between individuals. For each donor, CD4 naive and CD4 memory were each given three plates, CD8 naive was given two plates, and CD8 memory was given one plate. Per donor, leukapheresis produced somewhere between about 0.8 and 9 billion PBMCs. On the study overall, not on this receptor specifically: Even with the large sequencing depth, rarefaction of the sorted-subset datasets indicated that sequencing was incomplete. When a few donors were compared, the shared fraction of clonotypes was about 5% for naive CD4, about 4% for naive CD8, more than 2% for memory CD4, and 0.35% to 0.4% for memory CD8. Because the study included a small number of donors, the genetic and exposure-history diversity represented was limited. Sampling was limited to blood, and TCR repertoires in tissue likely differ from TCR repertoires in blood. Estimated clonotype richness was generally larger for naive than for memory subsets. Compared with non-shared clonotypes, clonotypes shared by all four sorted-subset donors had higher generation probabilities. Pairwise subsampling led to the expectation that sequencing depth would affect the degree of clonotype sharing among donors.

Its CDR3 holds 15 amino acids, cysteine through phenylalanine. Here the CDR3 DNA is all that survives: 45 bases in frame from base 1. CDR1 and CDR2 (SGHTA, FQGNSA) derive from the germline V gene. Trimming costs V 1 base and J 3 bases, and their ends lie 10 bases apart. TCR CDR3 regions were amplified from genomic DNA by multiplex PCR using the deep immunoSEQ assay. For each cell subset, the extracted genomic DNA was distributed evenly across all wells of several immunoSEQ 96-well plates, and each plate served as one replicate. For sorted subsets, about 0.2 ug genomic DNA, equal to some 28,000 T cell genomes, was loaded into each replicate PCR. The purified libraries were quantified using a Qubit 3.0 fluorometer, sized with a Bioanalyzer 2100, and then quantified again using the KAPA Library Quantification kit. Every immunoSEQ 96-well plate was sequenced on a separate single-read 150-cycle Illumina NextSeq 550 flow cell. As for the original processing: Because the immunoSEQ output included only junctional sequences and no quality scores, the filtering could not be the same as the filtering used for full-length reads. To assign V/J genes and CDR3, sequences were annotated using PyIR, a Python wrapper for IgBLAST v1.9, with IMGT germline references. Reads were filtered out if the reads had weak V/J assignments (E-value above 1e-6), no CDR3, stop codons, out-of-frame junctions, or ambiguous translated residues. V3J clonotypes were defined as sequences sharing an identical inferred V gene, J gene, and CDR3 amino acid sequence. To compute the percentage overlap between repertoires, the number of shared unique clonotypes was divided by the size of the smaller repertoire. Three approaches were used to assess repertoire richness: RTK rarefaction, the Chao1 estimator, and Recon v2.1 estimates of unobserved clonotypes. For all TCRbeta clonotypes obtained by the gDNA method from a few donors, generation probabilities were computed with OLGA. Drawn from immuneACCESS, this table holds only the in-frame rearrangements with V and J called that TCRdb kept. Clones are partly lost; checked studies trace under half to an unresolved V gene and leave the rest unexplained. Clone size and V and J calls were adopted from that table, with D and trimming inferred from the DNA. In this sample the table shows 950,000 to 1,200,000 clones, 70% to 85% of which occur a single time. The ten largest clones take up more than 0.85% of the sample.

The donors were healthy, HIV-negative adults who had no recently reported acute infections or vaccinations. All donors were Caucasian adults living in Nashville, Tennessee, USA. CD4+ T cells were enriched by magnetic negative selection; naive cells were then positively selected on CD45RA, and the negative fraction formed the memory subset. After blood collection by leukapheresis, PBMCs were isolated using Ficoll-Histopaque density gradient centrifugation and then cryopreserved in the vapor phase of liquid nitrogen. Analytical flow cytometry was used to check the purity and quantity of each magnetically sorted T cell population. Genomic DNA was isolated from every sorted fraction and measured by UV absorbance on a Nanodrop 2000c.

The sequenced material came from memory CD4+ T cells from PBMCs. The label giving this sample's cell subset or site can be read as: CD45RA-negative fraction. This TCR derives from a man aged 18 to 29 in good health. Some clones in this sample may be carry-over from other donors' samples. The chain uses TRBV7-2 and TRBJ1-5, with the identity of the D gene unclear. The nucleotides are TGTGCCAGCAGCTTAGTTGTAGGCAACAATCAGCCCCAGCATTTT. The translation is CASSLVVGNNQPQHF.